Below are 15 T cell receptor beta chains sequenced from a single sample in a study of technical replicates of blood from several donors. Clones were read by immunoSEQ multiplex PCR, and TCRdb kept only the in-frame ones, dropping some. The table lists about 68,000 clones, approximately 97% of them singletons. Specimen: T cells isolated from PBMCs. The receptors derive from a human donor in good health.

The chain uses TRBV21-1 and TRBJ2-7; the D segment call TRBD1 is taken from the table without a DNA check. TRBV21-1 has pseudogene status. This CDR3 comprises 18 residues. CDR3 sequence reads: CASSSPPGNRKNSYEQYF. CDR3 bases: TGTGCCAGCAGCTCTCCCCCAGGAAACAGAAAAAACTCCTACGAGCAGTACTTC.

Written as DNA, the CDR3 is TGTGCCAGCAGTGTACAGGGTAGGGCTGAAGCTTTCTTT. It encodes CASSVQGRAEAFF. The chain uses TRBV2 and TRBJ1-1; TRBD1 might be the D (6 bases). V was pared by 4 bases and J by 6 bases, with 12 bases between. This CDR3 region has 13 residues. Looked up from germline, CDR1 is SNHLY and CDR2 is FYNNEI.

The rearrangement joins TRBV11-3 to TRBJ1-1, with D tentatively TRBD1 (6 bases). CDR1 SGHNT and CDR2 YENEEA come from the germline V gene. This CDR3 is built from 12 residues. Trimming removed 4 bases from V and 11 bases from J, with 14 bases in between. CDR3 bases: TGTGCCAGCAGCTCGGACAGCCCGAGGGCTTTCTTT. Protein: CASSSDSPRAFF.

The rearrangement uses TRBV2 and TRBJ2-3; 7 bases are shared with TRBD2. Per germline, CDR1 SNHLY and CDR2 FYNNEI. With V trimmed by 11 bases and J by 3 bases, 11 bases remained unmatched. The CDR3 totals 14 residues. In DNA form, the CDR3 reads TGTGCCGGGCCCCCGCGGGAGTCTACAGATACGCAGTATTTT. Protein sequence: CAGPPRESTDTQYF.

The chain couples TRBV4-1 to TRBJ2-7; D perhaps matches TRBD1 (5 bases). CDR1 MGHRA and CDR2 YSYEKL come from the germline V gene. The V end was cut by 1 base, the J end by 0 bases, with 7 bases between. The CDR3 is 14 amino acids. CDR3 sequence: CASSQGQGSYEQYF. In DNA form, the CDR3 reads TGCGCCAGCAGCCAAGGGCAGGGCTCCTACGAGCAGTACTTC.

This chain connects TRBV9 to TRBJ1-5; D possibly corresponds to TRBD1 (6 bases). Trimming took 4 bases from V and 4 from J, leaving 9 bases between them. This CDR3 contains 13 residues. Germline V gene data show CDR1 as SGDLS and CDR2 as YYNGEE. The CDR3: CASSPQGNQPQHF. The DNA of the CDR3 is TGTGCCAGCAGCCCTCAGGGGAATCAGCCCCAGCATTTT.

The rearrangement links TRBV4-3 to TRBJ2-1, with TRBD1 matching 7 bases. The trim removed 0 bases at V and 4 bases at J, leaving 3 bases unmatched. The CDR3 is made up of 15 amino acids. Germline V gene lookup returns CDR1 LGHNA and CDR2 YSLEER. In nucleotides, the CDR3 is TGCGCCAGCAGCCAAGAGCAGGGGGAATACAATGAGCAGTTCTTC. Amino acids: CASSQEQGEYNEQFF.

This chain links TRBV19 with TRBJ2-2; D ambiguous. V lost 6 bases and J lost 8, with 7 bases in between. This CDR3 is built from 11 residues. CDR1 is LNHDA and CDR2 is SQIVND in the germline V gene (reference sequence). The CDR3 is CASSLRGELFF. DNA of the CDR3: TGTGCCAGTAGCCTCAGGGGGGAGCTGTTTTTT.

This rearrangement joins TRBV19 to TRBJ2-1; 8 bases are shared with TRBD2. Germline V lookup: CDR1 LNHDA, CDR2 SQIVND (reference sequence). The junction had 6 bases not matched to a gene; V was cut back by 4 bases and J by 7 bases. CDR3 size: 14 residues. CDR3 region: CASSTRREENEQFF. The CDR3 DNA is TGTGCCAGTAGTACCAGGCGGGAGGAGAATGAGCAGTTCTTC.

The rearrangement joins TRBV7-9 to TRBJ1-5, with 8 positions matching TRBD1. This CDR3 region has 13 residues. V dropped 8 bases and J dropped 5; count of bases not matched to a gene: 5. Germline CDR1 SEHNR, CDR2 FQNEAQ (reference sequence). The CDR3: CASQGTGYQPQHF. The CDR3 DNA reads TGTGCCAGCCAGGGGACAGGCTATCAGCCCCAGCATTTT.

The gene calls are TRBV30 and TRBJ2-2; 8 nucleotides agree with TRBD1. The CDR3 extends over 13 amino acids. Germline V gene lookup returns CDR1 GTSNPN and CDR2 SVGIG (reference sequence). The ends lost 8 bases at V and 6 bases at J; junction bases unmatched: 8. The CDR3 DNA follows: TGTGCCCTTCGACAGGGGTCCGCCGGGGAGCTGTTTTTT. Protein product: CALRQGSAGELFF.

The rearrangement uses TRBV4-1 and TRBJ2-5, with D perhaps TRBD1 (5 bases). Per the germline V gene, CDR1 is MGHRA and CDR2 is YSYEKL. The V end was cut by 0 bases, the J end by 5 bases, with 16 bases between. The length of the CDR3 is 16 residues. This CDR3 is CASSQDRSGFGETQYF. CDR3 DNA sequence: TGCGCCAGCAGCCAAGATAGGTCAGGGTTTGGGGAGACCCAGTACTTC.

The chain employs TRBV7-9 and TRBJ2-1; TRBD1 might be the D (5 bases). Trimming shortened V by 3 bases and J by 7 bases, and 10 bases separated the two germline ends. The CDR3 consists of 13 residues. Germline V gene sequence: CDR1 SEHNR, CDR2 FQNEAQ (reference sequence). The CDR3 region is CASSFLRGNEQFF. CDR3 coding DNA: TGTGCCAGCAGCTTCCTTAGGGGTAATGAGCAGTTCTTC.

V is TRBV2 and J is TRBJ2-5; 9 bases fit TRBD2. The V gene's germline CDR1 is SNHLY and CDR2 FYNNEI. This CDR3 has 17 amino acids. V lost 5 bases and J lost 5; bases outside the gene matches: 15. For the CDR3, the DNA is TGTGCCAGCAGTCCCCTCTTAGCGGGAGATCAAGGGGAGACCCAGTACTTC. Translating it yields CASSPLLAGDQGETQYF.

The chain links TRBV12-5 to TRBJ1-5, with TRBD1 identical over 7 bases. The CDR3 covers 14 residues. Germline V lookup: CDR1 LGHNT, CDR2 FRNRAP. V shed 3 bases and J 5 bases; nucleotides not matched to a gene: 4. Here the CDR3 reads CASGLGGGDQPQHF. Written as DNA, the CDR3 is TGTGCTAGTGGTTTAGGGGGCGGCGATCAGCCCCAGCATTTT. The full variable domain, completed using reference TRBV12-5 and TRBJ1-5, is DARVTQTPRHKVTEMGQEVTMRCQPILGHNTVFWYRQTMMQGLELLAYFRNRAPLDDSGMPKDRFSAEMPDATLATLKIQPSEPRDSAVYFCASGLGGGDQPQHFGDGTRLSIL.